Reported below is one T cell receptor beta chain. Time point noted: after trial treatment. Treatment reported: LDRT plus nivolumab, ipilimumab, low-dose cyclophosphamide and aspirin (RACIN trial). This CDR3 is built from 14 residues. J gave up 3 bases and V 6 bases, and 1 base lay outside the gene matches. The germline V gene has CDR1 SNHLY and CDR2 FYNNEI. Both TCRalpha and TCRbeta chains were reverse transcribed with V-gene-specific primers. TCRs were put through around 20 PCR cycles of amplification with Phusion. A constant-region primer and the V-primer adapter served as the primer pair. TCRdb fed the reads into MiXCR, producing one record per CDR3 protein. In the table there are about 58,000 distinct CDR3 sequences, around 23% of which are singletons. The record originates from a study of low-dose radiotherapy and immunotherapy resistance in tumors. Overall study context: Cyclophosphamide was given intravenously at 200 mg/m2 every two weeks, and each dose came one day before radiation and immunotherapy.

This chain uses TRBV2 with TRBJ2-3, with 12 bases lining up with TRBD2. Sequenced material: PBMCs, taken after low-dose radiotherapy plus immunotherapy. This TCR derives from a male donor with prostate cancer. CDR3 sequence (DNA): TGTGCCAGCAGGACTAGCGGGAGTACAGATACGCAGTATTTT. It encodes CASRTSGSTDTQYF.